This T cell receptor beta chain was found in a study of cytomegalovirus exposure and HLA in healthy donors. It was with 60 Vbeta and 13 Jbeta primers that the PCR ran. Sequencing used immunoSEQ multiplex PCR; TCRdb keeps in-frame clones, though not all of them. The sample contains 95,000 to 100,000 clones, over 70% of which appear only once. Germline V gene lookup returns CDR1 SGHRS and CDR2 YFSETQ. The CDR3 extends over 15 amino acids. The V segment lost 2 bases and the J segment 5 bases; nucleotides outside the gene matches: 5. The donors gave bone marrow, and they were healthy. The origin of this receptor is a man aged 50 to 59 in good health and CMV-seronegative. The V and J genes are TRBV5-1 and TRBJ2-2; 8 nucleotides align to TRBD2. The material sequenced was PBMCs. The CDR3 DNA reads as TGCGCCAGCAGCTTAATGGCGGGAGGAACCGGGGAGCTGTTTTTT. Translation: CASSLMAGGTGELFF.